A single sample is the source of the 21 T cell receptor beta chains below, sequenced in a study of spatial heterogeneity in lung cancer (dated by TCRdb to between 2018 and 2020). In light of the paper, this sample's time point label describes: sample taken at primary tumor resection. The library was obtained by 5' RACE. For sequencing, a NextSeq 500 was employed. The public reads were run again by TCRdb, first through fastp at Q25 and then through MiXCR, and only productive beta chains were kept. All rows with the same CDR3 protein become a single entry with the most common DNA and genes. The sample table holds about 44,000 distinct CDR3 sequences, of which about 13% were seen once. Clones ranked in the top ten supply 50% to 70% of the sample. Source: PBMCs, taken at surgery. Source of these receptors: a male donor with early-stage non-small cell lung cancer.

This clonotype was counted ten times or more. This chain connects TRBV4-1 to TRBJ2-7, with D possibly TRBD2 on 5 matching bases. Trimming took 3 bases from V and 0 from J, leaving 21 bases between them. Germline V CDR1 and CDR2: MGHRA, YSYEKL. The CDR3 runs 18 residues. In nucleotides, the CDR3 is TGCGCCAGCAGCCAGTTCCCTCGGCAGTTAGCGAACTCCTACGAGCAGTACTTC. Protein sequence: CASSQFPRQLANSYEQYF.

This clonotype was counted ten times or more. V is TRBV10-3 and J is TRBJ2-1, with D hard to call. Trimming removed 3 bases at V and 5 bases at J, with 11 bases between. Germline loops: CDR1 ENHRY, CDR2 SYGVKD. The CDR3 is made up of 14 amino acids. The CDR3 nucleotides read TGTGCCATCAGTGACGGGCCAGCTAACAATGAGCAGTTCTTC. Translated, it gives CAISDGPANNEQFF.

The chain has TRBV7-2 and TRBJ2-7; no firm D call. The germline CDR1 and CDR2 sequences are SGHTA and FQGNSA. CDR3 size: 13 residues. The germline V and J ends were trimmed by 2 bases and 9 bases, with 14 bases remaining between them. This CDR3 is CASSLRAPSGQYF. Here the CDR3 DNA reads TGTGCCAGCAGCTTAAGGGCCCCAAGTGGGCAGTACTTC.

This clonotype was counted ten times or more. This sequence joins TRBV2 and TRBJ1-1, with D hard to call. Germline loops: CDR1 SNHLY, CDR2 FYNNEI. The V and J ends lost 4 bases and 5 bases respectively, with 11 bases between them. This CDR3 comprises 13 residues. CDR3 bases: TGTGCCAGCAGTGCGGGGATTTTAACTGAAGCTTTCTTT. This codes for CASSAGILTEAFF.

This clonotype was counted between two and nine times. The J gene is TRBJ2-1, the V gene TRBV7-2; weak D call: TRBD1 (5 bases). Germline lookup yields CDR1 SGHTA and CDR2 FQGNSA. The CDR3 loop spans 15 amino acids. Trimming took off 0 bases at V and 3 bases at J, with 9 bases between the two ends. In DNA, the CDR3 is TGTGCCAGCAGCTTAGCAGGGGCCATCTACAATGAGCAGTTCTTC. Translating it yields CASSLAGAIYNEQFF.

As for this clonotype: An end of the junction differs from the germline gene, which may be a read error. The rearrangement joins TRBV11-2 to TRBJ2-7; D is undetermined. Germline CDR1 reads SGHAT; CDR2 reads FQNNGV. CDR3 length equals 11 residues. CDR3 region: CASSFLGEQCF. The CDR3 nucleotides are TGTGCCAGCAGCTTCCTCGGCGAGCAGTGCTTC. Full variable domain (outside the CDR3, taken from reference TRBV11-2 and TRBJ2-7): EAGVAQSPRYKIIEKRQSVAFWCNPISGHATLYWYQQILGQGPKLLIQFQNNGVVDDSQLPKDRFSAERLKGVDSTLKIQPAKLEDSAVYLCASSFLGEQCFGPGTRLTVT.

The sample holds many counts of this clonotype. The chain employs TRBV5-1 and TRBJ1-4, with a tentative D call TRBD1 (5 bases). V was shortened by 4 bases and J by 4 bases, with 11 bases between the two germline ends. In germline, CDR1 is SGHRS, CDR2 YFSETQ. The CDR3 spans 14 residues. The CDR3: CASSRQPNNEKLFF. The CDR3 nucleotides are TGCGCCAGCAGCCGACAGCCTAATAATGAAAAACTGTTTTTT.

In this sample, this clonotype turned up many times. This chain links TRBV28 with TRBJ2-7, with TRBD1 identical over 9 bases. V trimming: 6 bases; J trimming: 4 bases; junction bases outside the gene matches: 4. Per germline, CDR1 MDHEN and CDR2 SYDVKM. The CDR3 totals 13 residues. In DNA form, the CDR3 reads TGTGCCAGCAGCTCGGGACAGGGTTACGAGCAGTACTTC. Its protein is CASSSGQGYEQYF.

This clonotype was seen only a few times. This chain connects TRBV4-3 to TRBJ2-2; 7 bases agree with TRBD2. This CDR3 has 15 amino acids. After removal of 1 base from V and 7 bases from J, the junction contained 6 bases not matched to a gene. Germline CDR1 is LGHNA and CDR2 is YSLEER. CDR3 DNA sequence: TGCGCCAGCAGCCAAGGACCGTCTAGCGGCGGGGAGCTGTTTTTT. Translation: CASSQGPSSGGELFF.

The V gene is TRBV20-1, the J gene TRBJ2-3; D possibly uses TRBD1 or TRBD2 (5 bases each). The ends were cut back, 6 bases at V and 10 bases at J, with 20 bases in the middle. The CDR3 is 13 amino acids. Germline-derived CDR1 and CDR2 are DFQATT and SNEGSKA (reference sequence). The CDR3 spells CSAGSGPPGAQYF. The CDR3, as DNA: TGCAGTGCCGGATCGGGACCGCCGGGTGCGCAGTATTTT.

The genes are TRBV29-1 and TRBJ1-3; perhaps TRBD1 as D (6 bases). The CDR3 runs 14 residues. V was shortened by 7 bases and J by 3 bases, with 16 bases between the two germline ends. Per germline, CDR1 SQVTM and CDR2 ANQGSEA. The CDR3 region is CSAEVQGFGNTIYF. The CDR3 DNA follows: TGCAGCGCTGAGGTACAGGGATTTGGAAACACCATATATTTT. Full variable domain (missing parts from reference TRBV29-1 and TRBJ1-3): SAVISQKPSRDICQRGTSLTIQCQVDSQVTMMFWYRQQPGQSLTLIATANQGSEATYESGFVIDKFPISRPNLTFSTLTVSNMSPEDSSIYLCSAEVQGFGNTIYFGEGSWLTVV.

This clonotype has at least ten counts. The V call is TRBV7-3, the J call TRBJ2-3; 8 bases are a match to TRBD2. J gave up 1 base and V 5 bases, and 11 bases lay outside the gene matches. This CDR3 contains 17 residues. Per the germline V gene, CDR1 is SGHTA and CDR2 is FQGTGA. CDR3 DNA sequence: TGTGCCAGCAGCGTGACGTCACACGGGGGGGGCACAGATACGCAGTATTTT. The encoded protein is CASSVTSHGGGTDTQYF.

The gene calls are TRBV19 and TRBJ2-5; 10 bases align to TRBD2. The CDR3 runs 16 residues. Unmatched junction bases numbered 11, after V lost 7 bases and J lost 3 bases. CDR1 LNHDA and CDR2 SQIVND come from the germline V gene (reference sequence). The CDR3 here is CASIARGTSEEETQYF. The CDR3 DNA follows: TGTGCCAGTATCGCGAGGGGGACTAGCGAAGAAGAGACCCAGTACTTC.

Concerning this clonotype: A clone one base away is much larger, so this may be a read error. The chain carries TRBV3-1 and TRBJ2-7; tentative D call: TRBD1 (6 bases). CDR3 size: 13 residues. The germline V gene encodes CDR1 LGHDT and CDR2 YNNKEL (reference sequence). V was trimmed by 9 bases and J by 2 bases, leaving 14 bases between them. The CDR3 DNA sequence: TGTGCCAGAAGCAACAGGGCCCCCTACGAGCAGTACTTC. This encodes CARSNRAPYEQYF.

The CDR3 DNA reads TGTGCCACCCGAGAAGCGGGAGGGCCGGGCGAGCAGTACTTC. Translated: CATREAGGPGEQYF. This sequence joins TRBV28 and TRBJ2-7; 10 nucleotides match TRBD2. V was clipped by 10 bases and J by 6 bases; unmatched bases: 12. The germline V gene encodes CDR1 MDHEN and CDR2 SYDVKM. The CDR3 loop spans 14 amino acids.

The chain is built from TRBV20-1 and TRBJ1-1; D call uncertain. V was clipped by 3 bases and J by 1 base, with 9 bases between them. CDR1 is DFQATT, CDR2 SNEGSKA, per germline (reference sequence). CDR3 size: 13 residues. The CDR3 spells CSASLSGNTEAFF. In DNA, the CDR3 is TGCAGTGCTAGCCTTTCAGGGAACACTGAAGCTTTCTTT.

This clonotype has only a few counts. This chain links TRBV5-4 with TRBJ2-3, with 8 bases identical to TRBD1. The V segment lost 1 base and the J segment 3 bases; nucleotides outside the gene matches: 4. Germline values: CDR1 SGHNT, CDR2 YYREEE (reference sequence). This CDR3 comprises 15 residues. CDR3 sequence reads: CASSLFRTGTDTQYF. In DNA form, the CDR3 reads TGTGCCAGCAGCTTGTTTAGGACAGGGACAGATACGCAGTATTTT.

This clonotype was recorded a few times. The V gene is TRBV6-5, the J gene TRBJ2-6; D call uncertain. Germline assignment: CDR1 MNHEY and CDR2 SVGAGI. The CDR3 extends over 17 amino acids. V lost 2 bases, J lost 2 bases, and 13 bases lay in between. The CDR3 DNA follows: TGTGCCAGCAGTTACCGGTCAGGCGGCCCTGGGGCCAACGTCCTGACTTTC. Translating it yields CASSYRSGGPGANVLTF.

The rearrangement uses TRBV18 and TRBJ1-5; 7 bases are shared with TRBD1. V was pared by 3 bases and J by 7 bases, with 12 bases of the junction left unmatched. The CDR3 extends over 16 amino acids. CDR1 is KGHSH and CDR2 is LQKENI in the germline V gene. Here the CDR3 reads CASSPQGQAPGQPQHF. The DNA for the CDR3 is TGTGCCAGCTCACCTCAAGGACAGGCCCCGGGGCAGCCCCAGCATTTT.

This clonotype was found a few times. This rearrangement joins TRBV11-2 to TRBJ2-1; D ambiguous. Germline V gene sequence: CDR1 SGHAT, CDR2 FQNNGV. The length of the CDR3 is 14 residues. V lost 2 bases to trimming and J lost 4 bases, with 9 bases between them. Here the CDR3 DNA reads TGTGCCAGCAGCTTACACAGACTTTACAATGAGCAGTTCTTC. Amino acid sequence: CASSLHRLYNEQFF.

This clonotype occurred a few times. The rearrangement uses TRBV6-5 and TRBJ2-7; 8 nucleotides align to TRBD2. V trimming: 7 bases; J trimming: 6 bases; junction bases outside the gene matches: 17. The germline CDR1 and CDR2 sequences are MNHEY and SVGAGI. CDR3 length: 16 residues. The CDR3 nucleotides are TGTGCCAGCACCAAAAGGGGACCGGGAGGGCTGGGCGAGCAGTACTTC. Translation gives CASTKRGPGGLGEQYF.